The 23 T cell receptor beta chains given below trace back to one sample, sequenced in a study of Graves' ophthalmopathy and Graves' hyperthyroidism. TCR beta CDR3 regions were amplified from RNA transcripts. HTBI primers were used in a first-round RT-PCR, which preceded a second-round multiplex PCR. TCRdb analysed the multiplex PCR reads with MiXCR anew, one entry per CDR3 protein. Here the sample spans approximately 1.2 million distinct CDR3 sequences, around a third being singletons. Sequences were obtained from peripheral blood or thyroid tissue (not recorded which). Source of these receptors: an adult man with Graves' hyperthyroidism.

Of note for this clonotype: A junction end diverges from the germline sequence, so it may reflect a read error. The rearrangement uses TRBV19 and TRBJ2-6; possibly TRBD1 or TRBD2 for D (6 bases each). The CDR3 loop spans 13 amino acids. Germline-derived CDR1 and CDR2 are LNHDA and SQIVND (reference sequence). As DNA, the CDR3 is TGTGCCAGTAGTTCCTACGGGGGCGACACTGAAGCTTTC. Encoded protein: CASSSYGGDTEAF.

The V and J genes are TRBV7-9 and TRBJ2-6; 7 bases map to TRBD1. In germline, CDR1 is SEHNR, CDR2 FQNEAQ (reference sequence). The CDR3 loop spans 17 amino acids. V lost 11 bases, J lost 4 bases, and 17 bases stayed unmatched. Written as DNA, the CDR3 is TGTGCCTGGACCCCGAGAAGGGGGCCATTCGGGGCCAACGTCCTGACTTTC. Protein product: CAWTPRRGPFGANVLTF.

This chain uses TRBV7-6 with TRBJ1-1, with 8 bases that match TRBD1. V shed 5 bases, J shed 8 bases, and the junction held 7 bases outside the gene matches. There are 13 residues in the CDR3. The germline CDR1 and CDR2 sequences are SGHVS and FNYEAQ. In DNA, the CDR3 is TGTGCCAGCAGCCCGACCGGGGACAGGGAAGCTTTCTTT. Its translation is CASSPTGDREAFF.

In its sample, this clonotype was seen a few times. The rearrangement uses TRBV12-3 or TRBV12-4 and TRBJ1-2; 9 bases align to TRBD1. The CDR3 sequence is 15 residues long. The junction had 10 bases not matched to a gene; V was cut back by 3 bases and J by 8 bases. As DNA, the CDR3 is TGTGCCAGCAGTTTTTCTCGGGACAGGGTTGGCGGCTACACCTTC. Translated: CASSFSRDRVGGYTF.

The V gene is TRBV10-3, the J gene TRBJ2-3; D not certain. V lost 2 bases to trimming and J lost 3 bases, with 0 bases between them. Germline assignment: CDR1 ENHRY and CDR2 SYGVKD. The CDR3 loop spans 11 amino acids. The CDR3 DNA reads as TGTGCCATCAGTGAGACAGATACGCAGTATTTT. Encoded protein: CAISETDTQYF.

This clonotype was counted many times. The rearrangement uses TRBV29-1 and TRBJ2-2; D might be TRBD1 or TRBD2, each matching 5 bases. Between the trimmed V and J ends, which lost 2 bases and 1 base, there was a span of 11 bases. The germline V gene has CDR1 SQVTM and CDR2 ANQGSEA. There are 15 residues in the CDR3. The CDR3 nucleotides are TGCAGCGTTGAACCCCGGGACGGGAACACCGGGGAGCTGTTTTTT. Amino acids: CSVEPRDGNTGELFF.

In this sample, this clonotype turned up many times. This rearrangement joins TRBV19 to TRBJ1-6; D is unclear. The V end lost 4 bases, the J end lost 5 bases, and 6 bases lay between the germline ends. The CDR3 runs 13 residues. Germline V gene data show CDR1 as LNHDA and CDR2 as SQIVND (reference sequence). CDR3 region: CASSNRDNSPLHF. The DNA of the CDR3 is TGTGCCAGTAGTAACAGAGATAATTCACCCCTCCACTTT.

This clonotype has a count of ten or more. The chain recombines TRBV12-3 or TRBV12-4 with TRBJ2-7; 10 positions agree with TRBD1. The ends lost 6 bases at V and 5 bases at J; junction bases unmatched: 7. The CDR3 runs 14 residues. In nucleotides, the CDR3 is TGTGCCAGCAGCCTAGGGGACAGGGGCCACGAGCAGTACTTC. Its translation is CASSLGDRGHEQYF.

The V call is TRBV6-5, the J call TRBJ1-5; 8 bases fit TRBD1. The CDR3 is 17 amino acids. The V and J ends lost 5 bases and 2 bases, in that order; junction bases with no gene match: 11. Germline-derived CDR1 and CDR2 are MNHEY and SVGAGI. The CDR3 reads CASSTGTGIGGNQPQHF. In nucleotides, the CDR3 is TGTGCCAGCAGTACGGGGACAGGAATCGGTGGCAATCAGCCCCAGCATTTT.

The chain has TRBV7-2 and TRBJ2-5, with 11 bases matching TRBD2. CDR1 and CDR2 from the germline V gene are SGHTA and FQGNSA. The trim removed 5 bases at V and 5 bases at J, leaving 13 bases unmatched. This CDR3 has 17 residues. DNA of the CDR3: TGTGCCAGCAGCATCCGGGGGACTAGCGGCCCGAGGGAGACCCAGTACTTC. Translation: CASSIRGTSGPRETQYF.

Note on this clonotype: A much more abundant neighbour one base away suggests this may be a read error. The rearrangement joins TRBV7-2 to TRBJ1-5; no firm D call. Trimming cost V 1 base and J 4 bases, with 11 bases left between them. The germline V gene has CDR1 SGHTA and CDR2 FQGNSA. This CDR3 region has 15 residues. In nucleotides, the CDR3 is TGTGCCAGCAGCTTAGGAGGGAAGAGGAATCAGCCCCAGCATTTT. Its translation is CASSLGGKRNQPQHF.

The chain's CDR3 is CASSYAVRTFNSPLHF. For the CDR3, the DNA is TGTGCCAGCAGTTACGCAGTACGGACCTTTAATTCACCCCTCCACTTT. The chain has TRBV2 and TRBJ1-6, with D uncertain. Germline V CDR1 and CDR2: SNHLY, FYNNEI. Trimming shortened V by 5 bases and J by 6 bases, and 17 bases separated the two germline ends. This CDR3 has 16 amino acids.

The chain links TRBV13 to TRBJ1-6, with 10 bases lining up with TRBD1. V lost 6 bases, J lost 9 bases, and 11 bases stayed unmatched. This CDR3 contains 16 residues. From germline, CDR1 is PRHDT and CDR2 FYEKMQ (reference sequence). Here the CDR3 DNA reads TGTGCCAGCAGACGGACAGGGGGGACGGGGGGTTCACCCCTCCACTTT. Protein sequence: CASRRTGGTGGSPLHF.

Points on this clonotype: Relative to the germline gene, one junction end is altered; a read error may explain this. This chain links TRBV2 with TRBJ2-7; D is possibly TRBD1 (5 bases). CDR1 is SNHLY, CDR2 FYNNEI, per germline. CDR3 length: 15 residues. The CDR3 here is CASREGESISYEQYF. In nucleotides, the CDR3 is TGTGCCAGCAGAGAAGGGGAATCGATATCCTACGAGCAGTACTTC.

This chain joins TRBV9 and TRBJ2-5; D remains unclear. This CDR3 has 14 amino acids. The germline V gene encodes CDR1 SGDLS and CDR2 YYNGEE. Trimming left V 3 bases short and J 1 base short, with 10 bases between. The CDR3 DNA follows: TGTGCCAGCAGCGCCTATTCGTCCCAAGAGACCCAGTACTTC. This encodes CASSAYSSQETQYF.

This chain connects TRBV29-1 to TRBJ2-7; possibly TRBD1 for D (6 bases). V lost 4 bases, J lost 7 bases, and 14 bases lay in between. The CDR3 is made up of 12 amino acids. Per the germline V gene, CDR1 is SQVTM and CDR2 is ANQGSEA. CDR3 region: CSVAGDPAEQYF. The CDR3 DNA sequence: TGCAGCGTTGCAGGGGATCCGGCGGAGCAGTACTTC.

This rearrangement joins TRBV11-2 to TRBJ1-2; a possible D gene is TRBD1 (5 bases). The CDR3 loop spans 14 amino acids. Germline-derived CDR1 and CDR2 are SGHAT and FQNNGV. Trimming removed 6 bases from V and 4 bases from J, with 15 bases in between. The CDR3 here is CASRPMRQTYGYTF. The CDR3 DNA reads TGTGCCAGCAGACCGATGCGACAGACCTATGGCTACACCTTC.

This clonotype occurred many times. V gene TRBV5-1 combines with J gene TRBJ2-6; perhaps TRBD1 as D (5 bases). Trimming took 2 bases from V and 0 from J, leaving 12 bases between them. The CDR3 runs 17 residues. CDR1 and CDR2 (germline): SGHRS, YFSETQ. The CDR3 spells CASSFGRASSGANVLTF. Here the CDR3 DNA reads TGCGCCAGCAGCTTCGGCAGGGCAAGCTCTGGGGCCAACGTCCTGACTTTC.

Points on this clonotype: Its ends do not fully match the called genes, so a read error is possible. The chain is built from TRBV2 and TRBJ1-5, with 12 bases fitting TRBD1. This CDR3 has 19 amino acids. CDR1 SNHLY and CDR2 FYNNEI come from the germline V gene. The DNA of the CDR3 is TGTGCCATCAGTGAGAGTTGGGACAGGGGGCGGAATGGCAATCAGCCCCAGCATTTT. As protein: CAISESWDRGRNGNQPQHF.

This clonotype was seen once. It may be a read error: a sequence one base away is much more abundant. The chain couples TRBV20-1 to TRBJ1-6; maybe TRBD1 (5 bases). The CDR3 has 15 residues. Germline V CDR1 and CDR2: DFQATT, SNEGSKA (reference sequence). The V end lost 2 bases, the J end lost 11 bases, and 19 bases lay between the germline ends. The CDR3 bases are TGCAGTGCTAGATATCCACACGGGACTTCCACACCCCTCCACTTT. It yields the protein CSARYPHGTSTPLHF.

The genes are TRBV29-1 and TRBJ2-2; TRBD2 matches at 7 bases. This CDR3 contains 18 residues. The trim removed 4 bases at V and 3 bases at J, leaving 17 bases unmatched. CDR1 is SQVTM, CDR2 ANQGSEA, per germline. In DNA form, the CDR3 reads TGCAGCGTTGCCGTTGAGAGGGGCGGGGCGGGAGACACCGGGGAGCTGTTTTTT. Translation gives CSVAVERGGAGDTGELFF.

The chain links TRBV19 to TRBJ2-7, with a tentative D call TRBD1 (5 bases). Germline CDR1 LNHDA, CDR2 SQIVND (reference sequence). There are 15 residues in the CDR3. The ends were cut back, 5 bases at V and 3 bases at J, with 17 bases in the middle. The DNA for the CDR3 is TGTGCCAGTAGTCTGAAGGTGGGGCCCGTCTACGAGCAGTACTTC. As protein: CASSLKVGPVYEQYF.

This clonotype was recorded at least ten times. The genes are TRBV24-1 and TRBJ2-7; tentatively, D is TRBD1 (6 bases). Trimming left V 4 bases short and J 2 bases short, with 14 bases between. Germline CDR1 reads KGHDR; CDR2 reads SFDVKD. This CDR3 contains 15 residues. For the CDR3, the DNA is TGTGCCACCAGTGACCCAAGACAGGCCACCTACGAGCAGTACTTC. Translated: CATSDPRQATYEQYF.